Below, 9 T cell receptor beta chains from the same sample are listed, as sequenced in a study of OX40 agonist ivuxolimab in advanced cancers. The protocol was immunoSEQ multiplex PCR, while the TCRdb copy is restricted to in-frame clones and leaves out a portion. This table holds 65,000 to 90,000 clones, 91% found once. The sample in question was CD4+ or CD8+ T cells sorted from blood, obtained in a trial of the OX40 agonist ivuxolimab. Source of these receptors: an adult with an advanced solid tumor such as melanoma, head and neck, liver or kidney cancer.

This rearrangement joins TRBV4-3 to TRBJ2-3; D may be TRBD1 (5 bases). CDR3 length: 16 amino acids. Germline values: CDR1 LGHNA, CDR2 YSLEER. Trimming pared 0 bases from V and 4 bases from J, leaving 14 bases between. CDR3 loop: CASSQDGWEGADTQYF. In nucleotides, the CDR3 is TGCGCCAGCAGCCAAGATGGCTGGGAAGGGGCAGATACGCAGTATTTT.

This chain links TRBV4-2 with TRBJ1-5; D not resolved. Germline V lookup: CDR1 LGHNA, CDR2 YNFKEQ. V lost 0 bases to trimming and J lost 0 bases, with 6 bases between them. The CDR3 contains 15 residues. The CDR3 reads CASSQESYSNQPQHF. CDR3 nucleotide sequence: TGTGCCAGCAGCCAAGAGTCGTATAGCAATCAGCCCCAGCATTTT.

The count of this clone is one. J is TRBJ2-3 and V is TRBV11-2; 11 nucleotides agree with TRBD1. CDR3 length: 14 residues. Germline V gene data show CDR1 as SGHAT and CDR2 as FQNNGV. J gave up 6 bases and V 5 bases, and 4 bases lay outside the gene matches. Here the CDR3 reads CASSLGTGGDTQYF. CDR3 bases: TGTGCCAGCAGCCTCGGGACAGGGGGTGATACGCAGTATTTT.

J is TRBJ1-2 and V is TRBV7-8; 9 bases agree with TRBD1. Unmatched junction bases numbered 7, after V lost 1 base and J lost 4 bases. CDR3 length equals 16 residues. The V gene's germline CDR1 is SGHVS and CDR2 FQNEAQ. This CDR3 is CASSLGTGGDSYGYTF. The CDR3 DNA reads TGTGCCAGCAGCTTAGGAACAGGGGGCGATAGCTATGGCTACACCTTC. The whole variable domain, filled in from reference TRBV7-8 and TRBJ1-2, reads GAGVSQSPRYKVAKRGQDVALRCDPISGHVSLFWYQQALGQGPEFLTYFQNEAQLDKSGLPSDRFFAERPEGSVSTLKIQRTQQEDSAVYLCASSLGTGGDSYGYTFGSGTRLTVV.

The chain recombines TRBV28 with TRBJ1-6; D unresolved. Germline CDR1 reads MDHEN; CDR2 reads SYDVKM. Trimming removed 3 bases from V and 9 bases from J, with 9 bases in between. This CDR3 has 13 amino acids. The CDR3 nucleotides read TGTGCCAGCAGTTTTTTTCTCGGTTCACCCCTCCACTTT. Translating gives CASSFFLGSPLHF.

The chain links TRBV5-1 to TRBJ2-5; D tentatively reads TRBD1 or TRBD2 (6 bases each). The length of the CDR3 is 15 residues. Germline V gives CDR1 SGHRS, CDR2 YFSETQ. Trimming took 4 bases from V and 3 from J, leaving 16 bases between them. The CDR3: CASSPGTGAKETQYF. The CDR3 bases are TGCGCCAGCAGCCCCGGCACGGGGGCGAAAGAGACCCAGTACTTC.

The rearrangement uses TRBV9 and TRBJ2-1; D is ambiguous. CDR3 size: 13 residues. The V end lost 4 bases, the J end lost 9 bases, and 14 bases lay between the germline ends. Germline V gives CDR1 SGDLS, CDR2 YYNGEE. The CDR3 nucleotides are TGTGCCAGCAGCCTCCCCGCGGACGGTGAGCAGTTCTTC. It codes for CASSLPADGEQFF.

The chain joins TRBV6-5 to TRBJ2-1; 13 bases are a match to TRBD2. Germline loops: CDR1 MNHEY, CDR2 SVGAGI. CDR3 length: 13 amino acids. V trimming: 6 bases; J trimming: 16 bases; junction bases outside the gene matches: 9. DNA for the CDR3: TGTGCCAGCAGCGGGACTAGCGGGGAGAGGAGATTCTTC. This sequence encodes CASSGTSGERRFF.

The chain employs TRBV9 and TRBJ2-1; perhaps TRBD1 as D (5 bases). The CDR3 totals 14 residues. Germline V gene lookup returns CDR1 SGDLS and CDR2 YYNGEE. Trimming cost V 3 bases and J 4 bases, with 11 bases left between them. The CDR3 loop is CASSDFQGYNEQFF. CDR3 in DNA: TGTGCCAGCAGCGACTTCCAGGGTTACAATGAGCAGTTCTTC.